This T cell receptor beta chain emerged from a study of cytotoxic CD8 clonotypes in ibrutinib-treated CLL. Produced via immunoSEQ multiplex PCR; TCRdb's table is partial and in-frame only. The sample holds approximately 92,000 clones, roughly 80% seen once. This clonotype was sampled from a human donor with chronic lymphocytic leukemia. This specimen was PBMCs, taken after 24 months of ibrutinib treatment.

The CDR3 sequence: CASSPGLTYEQYF. The DNA of the CDR3 is TGTGCCAGCAGTCCGGGACTTACCTACGAGCAGTACTTC. The chain has TRBV6-1 and TRBJ2-7; maybe TRBD2 (6 bases). The CDR3 spans 13 residues. The V end lost 5 bases, the J end lost 2 bases, and 10 bases lay between the germline ends. Per the germline V gene, CDR1 is MNHNS and CDR2 is SASEGT.